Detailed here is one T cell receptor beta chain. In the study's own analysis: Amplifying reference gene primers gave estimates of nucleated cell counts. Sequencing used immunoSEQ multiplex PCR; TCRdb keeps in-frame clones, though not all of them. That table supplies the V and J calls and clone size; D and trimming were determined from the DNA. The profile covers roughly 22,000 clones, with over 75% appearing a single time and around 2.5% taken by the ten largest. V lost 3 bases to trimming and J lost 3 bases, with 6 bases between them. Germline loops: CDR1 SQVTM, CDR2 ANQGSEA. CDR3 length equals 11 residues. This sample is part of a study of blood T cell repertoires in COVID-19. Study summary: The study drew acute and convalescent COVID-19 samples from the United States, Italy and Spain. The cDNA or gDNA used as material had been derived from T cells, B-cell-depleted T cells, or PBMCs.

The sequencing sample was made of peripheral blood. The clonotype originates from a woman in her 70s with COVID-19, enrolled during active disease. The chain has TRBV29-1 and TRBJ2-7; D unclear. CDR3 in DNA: TGCAGCGTTGAGGTGCGCTACGAGCAGTACTTC. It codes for CSVEVRYEQYF.